The 31 T cell receptor beta chains in this list originate from one sample, sequenced in a study of T cell repertoires in cytomegalovirus infection. Their antigens are not known. TCRdb ran MiXCR on the reads and lists one entry per CDR3 protein. Of tens of thousands of distinct CDR3 sequences listed, around 20% were seen once; the top ten hold under 85%. This material consisted of CD8+ T cells from cultured PBMCs, taken from culture after CMV antigen stimulation. These receptors originate from a human donor in good health (CMV status not recorded). Some clones in this sample may be carry-over from other donors' samples.

V usage is TRBV20-1 and J usage is TRBJ2-1, with a weak D call TRBD1 (6 bases). Germline CDR1 reads DFQATT; CDR2 reads SNEGSKA (reference sequence). This CDR3 comprises 15 residues. Trimming left V 3 bases short and J 4 bases short, with 16 bases between. The CDR3 spells CSARNRAETYNEQFF. CDR3 nucleotides: TGCAGTGCTAGGAACAGGGCAGAAACGTACAATGAGCAGTTCTTC.

V and J are TRBV4-3 and TRBJ1-1; the D is unclear. The CDR3 consists of 14 residues. Trimming removed 1 base from V and 1 base from J, with 7 bases in between. Germline V gene data show CDR1 as LGHNA and CDR2 as YSLEER. The CDR3 region is CASSQAVENTEAFF. The CDR3 DNA follows: TGCGCCAGCAGCCAAGCGGTGGAGAACACTGAAGCTTTCTTT.

The rearrangement links TRBV12-3 or TRBV12-4 to TRBJ1-1; weak D call: TRBD1 (6 bases). The CDR3 is 12 residues long. The ends were cut back, 8 bases at V and 3 bases at J, with 10 bases in the middle. In DNA form, the CDR3 reads TGTGCCAGCGGAACAGGGTACACTGAAGCTTTCTTT. It yields the protein CASGTGYTEAFF.

This chain links TRBV12-5 with TRBJ2-7; 8 nucleotides match TRBD1. Germline CDR1 and CDR2: LGHNT and FRNRAP. This CDR3 contains 14 residues. V trimming: 9 bases; J trimming: 0 bases; junction bases outside the gene matches: 7. The CDR3 DNA sequence: TGTGCTAGGACCGGGACAGGTCCCTCCTACGAGCAGTACTTC. Amino acids: CARTGTGPSYEQYF.

The chain employs TRBV7-8 and TRBJ2-3, with D unclear. Trimming left V 5 bases short and J 2 bases short, with 14 bases between. The germline CDR1 and CDR2 sequences are SGHVS and FQNEAQ. The CDR3 spans 15 residues. The CDR3 sequence is CASSPDPTHTDTQYF. CDR3 sequence (DNA): TGTGCCAGCAGCCCAGACCCTACACACACAGATACGCAGTATTTT. Using reference TRBV7-8 and TRBJ2-3 for the parts outside the CDR3, the full variable domain is GAGVSQSPRYKVAKRGQDVALRCDPISGHVSLFWYQQALGQGPEFLTYFQNEAQLDKSGLPSDRFFAERPEGSVSTLKIQRTQQEDSAVYLCASSPDPTHTDTQYFGPGTRLTVL.

This clonotype was counted between two and nine times. The CDR3 DNA follows: TGTGCCAGCAGCCAAGGACTAGCGGGCATGACCCAGTACTTC. It specifies CASSQGLAGMTQYF. The chain uses TRBV4-2 and TRBJ2-5, with 10 nucleotides matching TRBD2. J lost 7 bases, V lost 1 base, and 3 bases had no gene match. This CDR3 spans 14 amino acids. Germline CDR1 is LGHNA and CDR2 is YNFKEQ.

This clonotype was seen more than once but under ten times. The chain carries TRBV10-3 and TRBJ2-7, with 10 bases fitting TRBD1. The CDR3 loop spans 16 amino acids. The germline gives CDR1 ENHRY, CDR2 SYGVKD. The V gene end was trimmed by 5 bases and the J gene end by 7 bases; junction bases not matched to a gene: 14. CDR3 DNA sequence: TGTGCCATCAGTCGGACAGGGGGTAACGTTCTAAGAGAGCAGTACTTC. This encodes CAISRTGGNVLREQYF.

The CDR3 nucleotides read TGCGCCAGCAGCCAAGTCTCGGGGGCCTGGAATGAGCAGTTCTTC. Translation gives CASSQVSGAWNEQFF. The chain is built from TRBV4-3 and TRBJ2-1; D may be TRBD1 or TRBD2 (6 bases each). The CDR3 consists of 15 residues. Trimming took 1 base from V and 7 from J, leaving 14 bases between them. CDR1 and CDR2 from the germline V gene are LGHNA and YSLEER.

In its sample, this clonotype was seen a few times. This sequence joins TRBV2 and TRBJ1-5; tentative D call: TRBD1 (6 bases). V was trimmed by 2 bases and J by 5 bases, leaving 10 bases between them. This CDR3 has 14 residues. Germline V gene data show CDR1 as SNHLY and CDR2 as FYNNEI. The CDR3 is CASSESGDYQPQHF. The DNA of the CDR3 is TGTGCCAGCAGTGAATCAGGGGATTATCAGCCCCAGCATTTT.

The rearrangement uses TRBV7-2 and TRBJ1-1; 8 bases are a match to TRBD1. CDR1 is SGHTA and CDR2 is FQGNSA in the germline V gene. V was pared by 1 base and J by 1 base, with 2 bases of the junction left unmatched. The CDR3 has 15 amino acids. The CDR3 nucleotides read TGTGCCAGCAGCTTAGTTGGACAGGGGAACACTGAAGCTTTCTTT. The encoded protein is CASSLVGQGNTEAFF.

This clonotype appeared a few times. The chain links TRBV6-5 to TRBJ2-5; 9 bases are a match to TRBD1. Germline-derived CDR1 and CDR2 are MNHEY and SVGAGI. V lost 4 bases to trimming and J lost 3 bases; unmatched junction nucleotides: 6. This CDR3 region has 15 residues. CDR3 amino acids: CASSLRDRVKETQYF. The CDR3 DNA sequence: TGTGCCAGCAGTTTACGGGACAGGGTAAAAGAGACCCAGTACTTC.

The chain has TRBV7-9 and TRBJ2-7, with TRBD2 matching 7 bases. Trimming cost V 1 base and J 5 bases; bases outside gene matches: 5. Per germline, CDR1 SEHNR and CDR2 FQNEAQ (reference sequence). The CDR3 extends over 14 amino acids. CDR3 amino acids: CASSLEGGEDEQYF. CDR3 in DNA: TGTGCCAGCAGCTTAGAGGGAGGGGAAGACGAGCAGTACTTC.

This clonotype came up a few times. At one of its ends the junction is not consistent with the germline gene, which may arise from a read error. This chain connects TRBV7-7 to TRBJ2-5, with a tentative D call TRBD2 (6 bases). The V gene's germline CDR1 is SSHAT and CDR2 FNYEAQ (reference sequence). CDR3 length: 14 amino acids. The CDR3 spells CASSLRLDQETQYF. The CDR3 coding sequence is TGTGCTAGCAGCCTAAGACTAGATCAAGAGACCCAGTACTTC.

This clonotype was counted only a few times. The DNA of the CDR3 is TGCGCCAGCAGCTTGGAATGGGACGGTTCCTTGGTGGCCCTCCACTTT. This encodes CASSLEWDGSLVALHF. This rearrangement joins TRBV5-1 to TRBJ1-6; D perhaps matches TRBD1 (5 bases). CDR1 is SGHRS, CDR2 YFSETQ, per germline. The CDR3 runs to 16 residues. V was clipped by 0 bases and J by 14 bases, with 21 bases between them.

V and J are TRBV12-3 or TRBV12-4 and TRBJ2-7; possible D gene TRBD2, 5 bases. The CDR3 is made up of 14 amino acids. V dropped 5 bases and J dropped 5 bases, with 16 bases sitting between them. The CDR3 DNA reads as TGTGCCAGCAGTCCCCACGGGGAAGTGAACGAGCAGTACTTC. As protein: CASSPHGEVNEQYF.

This clonotype was counted only a few times. The chain combines TRBV7-2 with TRBJ2-3, with 8 bases aligning to TRBD2. The CDR3 contains 15 residues. After removal of 6 bases from V and 6 bases from J, the junction contained 11 bases not matched to a gene. Germline-derived CDR1 and CDR2 are SGHTA and FQGNSA. CDR3 amino acids: CASRSSGRARDTQYF. CDR3 bases: TGTGCCAGCAGATCTAGCGGGCGGGCCAGGGATACGCAGTATTTT.

The CDR3 region has the DNA TGTGCCAGCAGTTGGGGACTTTCTAGCACAGATACGCAGTATTTT. Its protein product is CASSWGLSSTDTQYF. This rearrangement joins TRBV12-3 or TRBV12-4 to TRBJ2-3; tentatively, D is TRBD2 (6 bases). The CDR3 runs 15 residues. V was cut by 4 bases and J by 0 bases, with 11 bases left in between.

The V call is TRBV6-2 or TRBV6-3, the J call TRBJ1-5, with D uncertain. The germline V gene has CDR1 MNHEY and CDR2 SVGEGT. This CDR3 is built from 15 residues. Trimming took 6 bases from V and 0 from J, leaving 12 bases between them. CDR3 sequence: CASRSGGYSNQPQHF. The CDR3 coding sequence is TGTGCCAGCAGGAGCGGCGGGTATAGCAATCAGCCCCAGCATTTT.

This chain links TRBV6-2 or TRBV6-3 with TRBJ2-5, with D possibly being TRBD1 (6 bases). The CDR3 extends over 16 amino acids. Germline V gives CDR1 MNHEY, CDR2 SVGEGT. Deletions cut 5 bases from V and 1 base from J, with 17 bases between. The chain's CDR3 is CASSPGTTYIQETQYF. The CDR3 DNA reads TGTGCCAGCAGTCCCGGGACAACCTACATCCAAGAGACCCAGTACTTC.

The table lists this clonotype with a few counts. The V call is TRBV7-9, the J call TRBJ2-1; 11 nucleotides agree with TRBD2. This CDR3 spans 15 amino acids. J gave up 9 bases and V 4 bases, and 8 bases lay outside the gene matches. Per germline, CDR1 SEHNR and CDR2 FQNEAQ (reference sequence). The CDR3: CASSSLAGGPGEQFF. CDR3 in DNA: TGTGCCAGCAGCTCCTTAGCGGGGGGGCCTGGTGAGCAGTTCTTC.

This clonotype was counted ten times or more. The V and J genes are TRBV7-2 and TRBJ2-6; a weak D match, TRBD1 (5 bases). Germline V gene data show CDR1 as SGHTA and CDR2 as FQGNSA. This CDR3 comprises 20 residues. V was cut by 2 bases and J by 4 bases, with 24 bases left in between. The CDR3 DNA sequence: TGTGCCAGCAGCTTAAATGTGTGGCGCAGACAGTTGGACGGGGCCAACGTCCTGACTTTC. It specifies CASSLNVWRRQLDGANVLTF.

This chain joins TRBV7-2 and TRBJ1-6, with D perhaps TRBD1 (6 bases). The CDR3 covers 12 residues. The germline gives CDR1 SGHTA, CDR2 FQGNSA. Trimming pared 2 bases from V and 12 bases from J, leaving 8 bases between. CDR3: CASSLLGGPLHF. CDR3 nucleotide sequence: TGTGCCAGCAGCTTATTAGGGGGACCCCTCCACTTT.

This clonotype was counted between two and nine times. The J gene is TRBJ1-5, the V gene TRBV28; 11 bases align to TRBD1. V shed 6 bases and J 6 bases; nucleotides not matched to a gene: 10. The CDR3 length is 16 residues. The germline V gene has CDR1 MDHEN and CDR2 SYDVKM. CDR3 DNA: TGTGCCAGCAGCCCAACTATGGGACAGGGGGTTCAGCCCCAGCATTTT. It specifies CASSPTMGQGVQPQHF.

This clonotype was detected only a few times. This chain connects TRBV6-6 to TRBJ2-7, with 7 bases that match TRBD1. This CDR3 is built from 16 residues. In germline, CDR1 is MNHNY, CDR2 SVGAGI (reference sequence). After removal of 5 bases from V and 4 bases from J, the junction contained 14 bases not matched to a gene. This CDR3 is CASSGTSGTALYEQYF. CDR3 DNA sequence: TGTGCCAGCAGTGGGACCTCCGGGACAGCCCTATACGAGCAGTACTTC.

A few counts support this clonotype. The gene calls are TRBV7-2 and TRBJ2-5; D gene ambiguous. The germline V and J ends were trimmed by 1 base and 7 bases, with 4 bases remaining between them. This CDR3 is built from 11 residues. The germline CDR1 and CDR2 sequences are SGHTA and FQGNSA. The CDR3 here is CASSLGGTQYF. DNA for the CDR3: TGTGCCAGCAGCTTAGGGGGGACCCAGTACTTC.

V gene TRBV29-1 combines with J gene TRBJ2-7; TRBD1 aligns across 8 bases. The CDR3 sequence is 14 residues long. Germline V gene data show CDR1 as SQVTM and CDR2 as ANQGSEA. V shed 4 bases, J shed 0 bases, and the junction held 5 bases outside the gene matches. CDR3 DNA: TGCAGCGTTGTGCGGGACAGGTTCTCCTACGAGCAGTACTTC. Amino acid sequence: CSVVRDRFSYEQYF.

This clonotype occurred a few times. V gene TRBV7-9 combines with J gene TRBJ2-3; 13 nucleotides align to TRBD2. CDR1 SEHNR and CDR2 FQNEAQ come from the germline V gene (reference sequence). The CDR3 consists of 16 residues. With 7 bases clipped from V and 8 bases from J, the junction kept 12 bases outside the gene matches. CDR3 sequence reads: CASNSGTSGAHGTQYF. The CDR3, as DNA: TGTGCCAGCAACTCCGGGACTAGCGGGGCGCACGGTACGCAGTATTTT.

This clonotype has more than one count but fewer than ten. This chain uses TRBV7-9 with TRBJ2-5, with D possibly TRBD1 on 6 matching bases. Germline assignment: CDR1 SEHNR and CDR2 FQNEAQ (reference sequence). V dropped 3 bases and J dropped 3 bases, with 17 bases sitting between them. This CDR3 contains 16 residues. The CDR3 reads CASSFKGQPEKETQYF. The CDR3 nucleotides are TGTGCCAGCAGCTTTAAAGGACAGCCCGAAAAAGAGACCCAGTACTTC. The full variable domain, in which reference TRBV7-9 and TRBJ2-5 provide the parts outside the CDR3, is DTGVSQNPRHKITKRGQNVTFRCDPISEHNRLYWYRQTLGQGPEFLTYFQNEAQLEKSRLLSDRFSAERPKGSFSTLEIQRTEQGDSAMYLCASSFKGQPEKETQYFGPGTRLLVL.

This chain links TRBV27 with TRBJ1-5; a weak D match, TRBD1 (6 bases). CDR3 length: 15 residues. Trimming pared 6 bases from V and 0 bases from J, leaving 12 bases between. Germline V gene sequence: CDR1 MNHEY, CDR2 SMNVEV (reference sequence). The CDR3, as DNA: TGTGCCAGCAGCCCACAGGGAACTAGCAATCAGCCCCAGCATTTT. This codes for CASSPQGTSNQPQHF.

The CDR3 sequence: CASSAEDRGVEKLFF. The CDR3 bases are TGTGCCAGCAGTGCCGAAGACAGGGGCGTTGAAAAACTGTTTTTT. This chain connects TRBV6-1 to TRBJ1-4, with 8 bases lining up with TRBD1. The CDR3 is 15 residues long. The V segment lost 4 bases and the J segment 7 bases; nucleotides outside the gene matches: 8. Germline V gene sequence: CDR1 MNHNS, CDR2 SASEGT.

The DNA for the CDR3 is TGTGCCAGCAGCTTGGGGAGGGAGCAAGAGACCCAGTACTTC. Translation gives CASSLGREQETQYF. The V gene is TRBV7-9, the J gene TRBJ2-5, with 7 bases fitting TRBD2. V was pared by 3 bases and J by 2 bases, with 3 bases of the junction left unmatched. CDR3 length: 14 amino acids. Germline loops: CDR1 SEHNR, CDR2 FQNEAQ (reference sequence).